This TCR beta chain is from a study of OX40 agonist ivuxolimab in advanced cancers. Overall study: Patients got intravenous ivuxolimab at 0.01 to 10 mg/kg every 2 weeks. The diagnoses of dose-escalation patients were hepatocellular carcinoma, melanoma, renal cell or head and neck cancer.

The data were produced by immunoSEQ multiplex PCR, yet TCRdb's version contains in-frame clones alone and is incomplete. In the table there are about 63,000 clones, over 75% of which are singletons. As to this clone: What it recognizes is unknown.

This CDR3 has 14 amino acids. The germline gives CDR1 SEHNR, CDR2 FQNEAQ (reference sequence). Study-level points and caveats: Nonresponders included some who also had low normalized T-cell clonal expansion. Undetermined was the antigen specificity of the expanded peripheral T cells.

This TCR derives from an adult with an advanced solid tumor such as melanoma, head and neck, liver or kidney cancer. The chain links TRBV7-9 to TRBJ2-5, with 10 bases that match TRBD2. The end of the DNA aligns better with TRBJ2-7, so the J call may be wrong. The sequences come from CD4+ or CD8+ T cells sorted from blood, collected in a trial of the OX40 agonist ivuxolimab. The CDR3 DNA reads TGTGCCAGCAGTCCTAGCGGGAGCTCCTACGAGCAGTACTTC. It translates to CASSPSGSSYEQYF.